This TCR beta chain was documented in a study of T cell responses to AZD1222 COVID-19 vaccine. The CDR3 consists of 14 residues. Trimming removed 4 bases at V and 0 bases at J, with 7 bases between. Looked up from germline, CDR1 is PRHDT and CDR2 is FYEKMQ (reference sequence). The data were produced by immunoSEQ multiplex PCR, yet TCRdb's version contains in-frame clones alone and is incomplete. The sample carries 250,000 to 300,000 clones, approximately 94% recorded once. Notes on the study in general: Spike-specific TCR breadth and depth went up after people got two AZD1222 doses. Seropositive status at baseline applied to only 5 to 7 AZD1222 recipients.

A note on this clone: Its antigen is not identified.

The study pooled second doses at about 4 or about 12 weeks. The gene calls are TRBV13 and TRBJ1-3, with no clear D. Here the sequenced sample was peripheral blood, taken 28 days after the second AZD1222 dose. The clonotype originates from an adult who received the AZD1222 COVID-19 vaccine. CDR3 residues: CASSSGISGNTIYF. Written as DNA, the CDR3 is TGTGCCAGCAGCTCGGGAATCTCTGGAAACACCATATATTTT.